This entry lists 23 T cell receptor beta chains sequenced from one sample in a study of monozygotic twins with inflammatory bowel disease (dated by TCRdb to about 2019). To prepare the library, 5' RACE was applied. Sequencing relied on an Illumina HiSeq 2500. TCRdb reprocessed the reads and lists each CDR3 protein sequence as a single entry, with no DNA. This sample's listing comprises some 330,000 distinct CDR3 sequences. The ten biggest clones cover less than 6.5% of the sample. The specimen sequenced was blood. All receptors derive from a human donor with ulcerative colitis or Crohn's disease, or a healthy co-twin of an affected twin (not recorded which).

The chain carries TRBV6-2 or TRBV6-3 and TRBJ1-2; with no DNA, the TCRdb D assignment of TRBD1 cannot be verified. The CDR3 is 16 amino acids. Germline CDR1 and CDR2: MNHEY and SVGEGT. The CDR3 region is CASSPAEDRLYRGFTF.

The J gene is TRBJ1-4, the V gene TRBV5-1; as DNA is missing, the TRBD1 call by TCRdb cannot be tested. The V gene's germline CDR1 is SGHRS and CDR2 YFSETQ. The CDR3 length is 15 residues. CDR3 amino acids: CASSLMGHSNEKLFF.

This chain joins TRBV24-1 and TRBJ2-5; the D call from TCRdb, TRBD2, cannot be confirmed without DNA. Per germline, CDR1 KGHDR and CDR2 SFDVKD. This CDR3 contains 15 residues. CDR3 sequence: CATSDLAESQETQYF.

The chain couples TRBV7-9 to TRBJ1-5. This CDR3 has 14 residues. The germline V gene has CDR1 SEHNR and CDR2 FQNEAQ (reference sequence). The CDR3 reads CASSLVEGPGPQHF. Combining the CDR3 with reference TRBV7-9 and TRBJ1-5 gives the whole variable domain DTGVSQNPRHKITKRGQNVTFRCDPISEHNRLYWYRQTLGQGPEFLTYFQNEAQLEKSRLLSDRFSAERPKGSFSTLEIQRTEQGDSAMYLCASSLVEGPGPQHFGDGTRLSIL.

CDR3 in amino acids: CASNLGSPLHF. This chain uses TRBV27 with TRBJ1-6. Per germline, CDR1 MNHEY and CDR2 SMNVEV (reference sequence). This CDR3 comprises 11 residues.

This chain joins TRBV4-2 and TRBJ1-2. Germline V CDR1 and CDR2: LGHNA, YNFKEQ. The length of the CDR3 is 13 residues. This CDR3 reads CASSQEGFGGYTF.

This CDR3 reads CASSQEAVENTEAFF. V is TRBV4-2 and J is TRBJ1-1. The germline CDR1 and CDR2 sequences are LGHNA and YNFKEQ. This CDR3 comprises 15 residues.

V and J are TRBV6-1 and TRBJ2-2; as DNA is missing, the TRBD2 call by TCRdb cannot be tested. The CDR3 extends over 16 amino acids. Germline CDR1 MNHNS, CDR2 SASEGT. CDR3 sequence: CASRETGTRGTGELFF.

The rearrangement links TRBV12-3 or TRBV12-4 to TRBJ2-7; there is no DNA to check the TCRdb D call of TRBD2. This CDR3 region has 15 residues. This CDR3 reads CASSQNSGGSYEQYF.

The chain employs TRBV29-1 and TRBJ2-7; TCRdb names TRBD1, which stays unverified in the absence of DNA. The V gene's germline CDR1 is SQVTM and CDR2 ANQGSEA. The CDR3 consists of 13 residues. This CDR3 reads CSVVRDRVDEQYF.

This sequence joins TRBV7-2 and TRBJ2-5; the TCRdb call, TRBD2, lacks DNA for checking. The CDR3 consists of 12 residues. CDR1 and CDR2 from the germline V gene are SGHTA and FQGNSA. CDR3 amino acids: CASSFSTPLWYF. Full variable domain (rest looked up from reference TRBV7-2 and TRBJ2-5): GAGVSQSPSNKVTEKGKDVELRCDPISGHTALYWYRQSLGQGLEFLIYFQGNSAPDKSGLPSDRFSAERTGGSVSTLTIQRTQQEDSAVYLCASSFSTPLWYFGPGTRLLVL.

The CDR3: CASSPWTRDTGELFF. This chain uses TRBV5-1 with TRBJ2-2; TCRdb lists TRBD2, though no DNA is available to test this call. Germline CDR1 is SGHRS and CDR2 is YFSETQ. The CDR3 is 15 amino acids.

J is TRBJ1-2 and V is TRBV29-1; TCRdb reports TRBD1, a call that lacks DNA to check it against. This CDR3 comprises 13 residues. Germline CDR1 SQVTM, CDR2 ANQGSEA. Here the CDR3 reads CSVPQGANYGYTF. Combining the CDR3 with reference TRBV29-1 and TRBJ1-2 gives the whole variable domain SAVISQKPSRDICQRGTSLTIQCQVDSQVTMMFWYRQQPGQSLTLIATANQGSEATYESGFVIDKFPISRPNLTFSTLTVSNMSPEDSSIYLCSVPQGANYGYTFGSGTRLTVV.

The chain links TRBV14 to TRBJ2-7; TCRdb names TRBD1, which stays unverified in the absence of DNA. The CDR3 has 15 amino acids. CDR1 is SGHDN and CDR2 is FVKESK in the germline V gene. This CDR3 reads CASSQGGQWTYEQYF.

The genes are TRBV19 and TRBJ2-6; TCRdb's D call of TRBD2 is untestable without DNA. CDR3 length: 16 residues. Germline CDR1 and CDR2: LNHDA and SQIVND (reference sequence). CDR3 sequence reads: CASSYDWETGANVLTF.

This sequence joins TRBV28 and TRBJ2-7. CDR1 is MDHEN and CDR2 is SYDVKM in the germline V gene. This CDR3 is 13 amino acids long. This CDR3 reads CASSSGPPYEQYF.

V and J are TRBV6-5 and TRBJ1-6; TCRdb's assignment of TRBD1 cannot be checked, as there is no DNA. The CDR3 contains 13 residues. Germline lookup yields CDR1 MNHEY and CDR2 SVGAGI. The CDR3 is CASSYSRVSSLHF.

The rearrangement links TRBV20-1 to TRBJ2-5. CDR1 DFQATT and CDR2 SNEGSKA come from the germline V gene (reference sequence). The CDR3 extends over 13 amino acids. The CDR3 reads CSARSVGQETQYF.

The chain has TRBV24-1 and TRBJ2-2; TCRdb selects TRBD1, and the lack of DNA leaves this call unchecked. The CDR3 spans 17 residues. Germline CDR1 KGHDR, CDR2 SFDVKD. This CDR3 reads CATSDGQGVVNTGELFF.

J is TRBJ1-5 and V is TRBV6-2 or TRBV6-3. The CDR3 totals 13 residues. Germline V gene data show CDR1 as MNHEY and CDR2 as SVGEGT. The CDR3 sequence is CASRRVSNQPQHF.

V usage is TRBV10-1 and J usage is TRBJ2-1. The germline V gene encodes CDR1 WNHNN and CDR2 SYGVQD (reference sequence). The CDR3 has 16 residues. The CDR3 protein is CASSESRLAAYNEQFF.

The chain carries TRBV5-1 and TRBJ1-1; TCRdb's assignment of TRBD1 cannot be checked, as there is no DNA. This CDR3 comprises 16 residues. CDR1 is SGHRS and CDR2 is YFSETQ in the germline V gene. The CDR3 protein is CASSLAAGNMNTEAFF.

V gene TRBV20-1 combines with J gene TRBJ2-5; the D call from TCRdb, TRBD2, cannot be confirmed without DNA. There are 15 residues in the CDR3. Germline CDR1 reads DFQATT; CDR2 reads SNEGSKA (reference sequence). CDR3 in amino acids: CSAEGTSGRAGTQYF.